This T cell receptor (beta chain) was found in a study of long-term antiretroviral therapy in people with HIV (dated by TCRdb to between 2021 and 2023). About the full investigation: The earliest samples were collected roughly a decade before the 2015 WHO recommendation for immediate ART, at a time when ART was usually postponed until CD4 counts fell. No cross-contamination during QIAcube processing turned up in test extractions that ran a monoclonal T-cell line alongside 33 polyclonal samples. A total of roughly 200 cryopreserved PBMC samples came from 25 to 35 adults with confirmed HIV infection and were collected serially over a mean of roughly six years (range 1-12). A retrospective serial study tested whether changes in peripheral blood TRB repertoire composition and diversity were associated with ART initiation and durable HIV suppression. About 40% of the 30 participants with HIV were female. Study-wide conclusions, independent of this receptor: The repertoire was dominated across all time points by expanded TRB clones identified before ART initiation, although this dominance was seen to fluctuate and to decrease in many PLHIV after ART. No data were available on ART adherence, viral resistance or therapy changes, limiting inferences about post-ART repertoire changes. ART initiation was associated with a significant increase in TRB diversity, but diversity stayed significantly below transplant donor controls even after long-term ART. Because cell numbers in pre-ART samples were limited, unsorted PBMC were profiled instead of sorted CD4+ and CD8+ T cells. Narrower CDR3 length ranges were observed in HIV repertoires than in controls, and an antigen-experienced repertoire with only a slight naive shift after ART was suggested by the network structure. Samples dated from the mid-2000s to the late 2010s, and the ART regimens used may be less effective than current ones. Since PBMC availability was limited, sequencing covered only the TCR beta chain, with no alpha chain pairing.

As regards this clone: What this receptor recognizes is not known. Base-call qualities are not available, and no considerably larger clone is one nucleotide away.

Participants were included only if at least one PBMC sample before ART initiation and at least two post-ART samples were available. All participants with HIV were treated in the United States of America. Before DNA extraction, cryopreserved samples containing about 0.9-11 million PBMC were thawed and washed. At the time of the earliest PBMC sample for each participant with HIV, ages ranged from about 20 to 55 years. PBMC samples were contributed by each participant from 1-4 timepoints before ART initiation and 2-8 timepoints after ART initiation, with a median of 7 samples. Serial HIV viral load, CD4+ T-cell count, ART history and demographic data were obtained for every participant. Using a Qiagen kit on a QIAcube, genomic DNA was extracted from unsorted PBMC, with samples processed in batches of 12. The immunoSEQ hsTCRB v3.0 assay was used at survey level resolution for TRB variable region sequencing. The targeted TRB sequencing depth was about 40,000-55,000 T-cell genomes per sample. An Illumina MiSeq with a v3 150-cycle kit was used to sequence the pooled TRB libraries. Regarding the original processing steps: Repertoire analysis was run in R within a reproducible Nextflow workflow that covered QC, data transformation and analysis. Custom analyses were implemented in LymphoSeq2, an R package for AIRR-Seq data exploration. A few samples that produced fewer than 5000 total TRB sequences were removed, so 150 to 200 HIV repertoires were analyzed. Among the approximately 200 retained HIV repertoires, more than 55 were collected before ART initiation and 129 after ART initiation. Repertoires were downsampled to 5000 TRB nucleotide sequences, and summary statistics were averaged over 100 downsampling iterations. The analysis kept only TRB sequences whose CDR3 regions were at least seven amino acids long. Diversity was measured with a Shannon entropy-derived clonality score and the Gini coefficient. Repertoire networks linked the top 5000 CDR3 amino acid sequences whenever two sequences differed by an edit distance of one. For TRB CDR3 amino acid sequences, GLIPH2 was used to predict antigen specificity groups and MHC restriction. CDR3 amino acid sequences were matched against VDJdb and McPAS-TCR to flag known CMV, EBV, HIV or tissue antigen associations. Pre-ART, post-ART and control groups were compared with Wilcoxon signed-rank tests and Holm-Bonferroni correction. In its TCRdb copy, this immuneACCESS table keeps in-frame sequences only and misses some clones. Where compared with another copy, unresolved V genes explain less than half of these, and the others have no known cause. V, J and clone size are those of that table, while D and trimming were read from the DNA. The table for this sample lists 25,000 to 30,000 clones; about 88% of them were counted only once. The ten largest account for approximately 4.6% of the sample.

V loses 0 bases of germline sequence and J loses 4 bases, and the interval between the two ends is 10 bases. The CDR3 covers 14 residues, taking in both the cysteine and the phenylalanine. The CDR3 DNA has 42 bases and is translated from base 1. From the germline V gene, CDR1 is SGHRS and CDR2 is YFSETQ. The receptor was isolated from a man aged 40-49 years with HIV. The chain joins TRBV5-1 to TRBJ1-1, with no confident D gene call. The material was unsorted PBMCs, obtained 2.7 years after starting antiretroviral therapy. The sequence in DNA is TGCGCCAGCAGCTTGGAATCGGGCGCCACTGAAGCTTTCTTT. Its protein reads: CASSLESGATEAFF.